The 9 T cell receptor beta chains in this list originate from one sample, sequenced in a study of cytomegalovirus exposure and HLA in healthy donors. Use of 60 Vbeta and 13 Jbeta primers characterized the PCR. Sequencing was performed with immunoSEQ multiplex PCR; in TCRdb, only in-frame clones are kept and a portion is missing. Of about 180,000 clones listed, 60% to 80% are singletons. The sample consisted of PBMCs. These TCRs come from a man aged 40-50 years in good health and CMV-seropositive.

DNA for the CDR3: TGTGCCAGTAGCCGCTCCGGGACAGTAGAGACCCAGTACTTC. This translates into CASSRSGTVETQYF. This chain links TRBV19 with TRBJ2-5, with TRBD1 matching over 7 bases. The ends lost 6 bases at V and 4 bases at J; junction bases unmatched: 8. Looked up from germline, CDR1 is LNHDA and CDR2 is SQIVND (reference sequence). This CDR3 has 14 amino acids.

The chain's CDR3 is CASSPPSQGHQAYEQYF. DNA of the CDR3: TGTGCCAGCTCACCACCTTCCCAGGGACACCAGGCCTACGAGCAGTACTTC. The rearrangement links TRBV18 to TRBJ2-7, with D perhaps matching TRBD1 (6 bases). Germline V gives CDR1 KGHSH, CDR2 LQKENI. V shed 0 bases and J shed 2 bases, with 17 bases lying between them. The CDR3 covers 17 residues. The full variable domain, rest sourced from reference TRBV18 and TRBJ2-7, is NAGVMQNPRHLVRRRGQEARLRCSPMKGHSHVYWYRQLPEEGLKFMVYLQKENIIDESGMPKERFSAEFPKEGPSILRIQQVVRGDSAAYFCASSPPSQGHQAYEQYFGPGTRLTVT.

The chain uses TRBV28 and TRBJ2-3, with D unclear. This CDR3 contains 14 residues. The germline CDR1 and CDR2 sequences are MDHEN and SYDVKM. With 4 bases removed from V and 0 bases from J, the gap between germline ends came to 8 bases. The CDR3 sequence is CASSSRRSTDTQYF. The CDR3 DNA reads TGTGCCAGCAGTTCGAGGCGAAGCACAGATACGCAGTATTTT. The whole variable domain, filled in from reference TRBV28 and TRBJ2-3, reads DVKVTQSSRYLVKRTGEKVFLECVQDMDHENMFWYRQDPGLGLRLIYFSYDVKMKEKGDIPEGYSVSREKKERFSLILESASTNQTSMYLCASSSRRSTDTQYFGPGTRLTVL.

V gene TRBV27 combines with J gene TRBJ2-1; 7 bases are a match to TRBD2. This CDR3 comprises 16 residues. With 0 bases clipped from V and 3 bases from J, the junction kept 5 bases outside the gene matches. Per the germline V gene, CDR1 is MNHEY and CDR2 is SMNVEV (reference sequence). DNA for the CDR3: TGTGCCAGCAGTTTATCCGGGAGCGGGAACTACAATGAGCAGTTCTTC. This gives the protein CASSLSGSGNYNEQFF.

V usage is TRBV7-9 and J usage is TRBJ2-3; D is perhaps TRBD1 (6 bases). CDR3 length: 13 residues. Germline V gene data show CDR1 as SEHNR and CDR2 as FQNEAQ (reference sequence). V lost 11 bases and J lost 2, with 14 bases in between. This CDR3 reads CASGTTLTDTQYF. DNA of the CDR3: TGTGCCTCCGGGACAACCCTCACAGATACGCAGTATTTT.

The chain couples TRBV19 to TRBJ2-1, with TRBD2 matching over 7 bases. The CDR3 is 16 amino acids. Trimming cost V 5 bases and J 1 base; bases outside gene matches: 8. Germline assignment: CDR1 LNHDA and CDR2 SQIVND (reference sequence). The CDR3 nucleotides read TGTGCCAGTAGTGCGTATAGACTAGCTTCCTACAATGAGCAGTTCTTC. It translates to CASSAYRLASYNEQFF.

The chain employs TRBV18 and TRBJ1-5; possible D gene TRBD1, 5 bases. Deletions cut 3 bases from V and 1 base from J, with 22 bases between. The CDR3 has 19 amino acids. Germline V gives CDR1 KGHSH, CDR2 LQKENI. The CDR3 here is CASSPNPPGPQGSNQPQHF. The CDR3 nucleotides read TGTGCCAGCTCACCTAACCCCCCCGGGCCCCAGGGAAGCAATCAGCCCCAGCATTTT.

The chain links TRBV6-6 to TRBJ2-2, with D uncertain. Trimming removed 8 bases at V and 5 bases at J, with 6 bases between. Per the germline V gene, CDR1 is MNHNY and CDR2 is SVGAGI (reference sequence). The CDR3 extends over 11 amino acids. In DNA form, the CDR3 reads TGTGCCAGCGAGAGGACCGGGGAGCTGTTTTTT. Protein: CASERTGELFF.

The V gene is TRBV28, the J gene TRBJ1-2, with 9 bases aligning to TRBD1. This CDR3 spans 16 amino acids. Germline CDR1 is MDHEN and CDR2 is SYDVKM. The J segment lost 5 bases and the V segment lost 6 bases, leaving 13 bases of the junction unmatched. CDR3 region: CASSSAATGGQYGYTF. The CDR3 nucleotides read TGTGCCAGCAGCTCAGCCGCGACAGGGGGGCAGTATGGCTACACCTTC.